This paragraph reports one TCR beta chain. Its antigen is undetermined. The data were produced by immunoSEQ multiplex PCR, yet TCRdb's version contains in-frame clones alone and is incomplete. The table shows tens of thousands of clones, with around 70% occurring only once. CDR1 and CDR2 from the germline V gene are SGHKS and YYEKEE (reference sequence). The CDR3 is made up of 15 amino acids. The V end lost 2 bases, the J end lost 0 bases, and 8 bases lay between the germline ends. The sample belongs to a study of vaccination effects on CD4 cells after COVID-19. Across the whole study: Convalescent patient samples, from a couple of individuals, date to 16 days and one week before vaccination. Whole-study findings and limits: Clonal contraction was marked in infection- and vaccine-induced clones late after vaccination.

Sequencing followed a ViraFEST assay step that expanded antigen-specific CD4+ T cells with viral peptide pools. Following culture for more than 9 days, CD4+ T cells were isolated. The person had PCR-confirmed SARS-CoV-2 infection between March and December 2020. PBMC were cultured at under 2.5 million per well with approximately 10 IU/ml IL-2 and 7.5 to 10 ug/ml peptides. On days 3 and 7, fresh IL-2 medium replaced half the medium. The sequences come from CD4+ T cells from PBMCs cultured with HCoV-NL63 spike peptides, collected before COVID-19 vaccination. The source is a human donor who had a prior SARS-CoV-2 infection. The rearrangement uses TRBV5-5 and TRBJ2-2; no firm D call. CDR3 bases: TGTGCCAGCAGCTTTGGACGAACGAACACCGGGGAGCTGTTTTTT. Translating it yields CASSFGRTNTGELFF.